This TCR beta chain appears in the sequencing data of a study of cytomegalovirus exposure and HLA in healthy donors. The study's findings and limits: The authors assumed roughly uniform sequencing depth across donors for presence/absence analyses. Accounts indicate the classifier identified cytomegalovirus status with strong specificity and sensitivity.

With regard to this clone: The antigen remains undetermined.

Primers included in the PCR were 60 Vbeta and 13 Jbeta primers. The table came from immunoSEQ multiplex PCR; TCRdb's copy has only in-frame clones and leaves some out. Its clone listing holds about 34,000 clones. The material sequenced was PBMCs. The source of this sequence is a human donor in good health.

CDR3 DNA sequence: TGCGCCAGCGAGAAGGGGTCGGGCACCGGGGAGCTGTTTTTT. This translates into CASEKGSGTGELFF. The J gene is TRBJ2-2, the V gene TRBV5-1; D possibly corresponds to TRBD1 (5 bases). Germline CDR1 SGHRS, CDR2 YFSETQ. There are 14 residues in the CDR3. Trimming shortened V by 7 bases and J by 4 bases, and 14 bases separated the two germline ends.